Reported below is one T cell receptor (beta chain). These data belong to a study of blood T cell repertoires in COVID-19. On the study more broadly: T cells, B-cell-depleted T cells, or PBMCs supplied cDNA or gDNA.

Between the trimmed V and J ends, which lost 3 bases and 4 bases, there was a span of 12 bases. The CDR3 contains 14 residues. Germline loops: CDR1 KGHSH, CDR2 LQKENI. Produced via immunoSEQ multiplex PCR; TCRdb's table is partial and in-frame only. The data show around 250,000 clones, with 83% seen just once and approximately 6% held by the top ten. The source of this sequence is an elderly man with acute or convalescent COVID-19. Sequencing was done on a sample of peripheral blood. The V and J genes are TRBV18 and TRBJ2-5; perhaps TRBD2 as D (6 bases). CDR3 sequence: CASSPGLPPETQYF. The CDR3 nucleotides are TGTGCCAGCTCACCGGGACTCCCACCAGAGACCCAGTACTTC.